The T cell receptor beta chain described here comes from a study of shared clonotypes between healthy human individuals. Background on the study: In total, the donors were a couple of women and three men aged 18 to 49. Notes on the study in general: Researchers sampled blood only, noting tissue repertoires likely differ. Of the naive CD4 clonotypes, around 5.2% were shared across several donors.

Positively selected for CCR7, the CD45RO-negative cells used as naive CD8 cells excluded terminally differentiated effector memory CD45RA+ cells. Original data processing: Filtering of immunoSEQ junctional sequences could not match full-length read filtering. Data came from immunoSEQ multiplex PCR; TCRdb stores just in-frame clones and leaves some out. V and J calls and clone size are as listed in that table; D and trimming were resolved from the DNA. The sample yields some 2 million clones, approximately 95% seen once. With 0 bases removed from V and 4 bases from J, the gap between germline ends came to 13 bases. CDR1 is LGHNA, CDR2 YNFKEQ, per germline. The CDR3 contains 15 residues. Worth noting for this clone: Its antigen is unknown.

The source material was naive CD8+ T cells sorted from blood. The TCR sequence derives from a man younger than 35 in good health. The J gene is TRBJ2-7, the V gene TRBV4-2, with a tentative D call TRBD2 (5 bases). CDR3 coding DNA: TGTGCCAGCAGCCAAGATCCGGGAAGGTTGTACGAGCAGTACTTC. Residues: CASSQDPGRLYEQYF.